This passage covers 21 T cell receptor beta chains from one sample sequenced in a study of cytomegalovirus exposure and HLA in healthy donors. Profiled with immunoSEQ multiplex PCR; TCRdb holds only in-frame clones, not every one. The sample carries around 240,000 clones, nearly 90% recorded once. Sequencing input: PBMCs. The receptors shown here come from a woman aged 18-30 years in good health and CMV-seronegative.

This clone was seen a single time. The chain is built from TRBV4-1 and TRBJ1-4, with D uncertain. The CDR3 contains 14 residues. The V end was cut by 4 bases, the J end by 8 bases, with 14 bases between. Germline V gene data show CDR1 as MGHRA and CDR2 as YSYEKL. The CDR3 nucleotides read TGCGCCAGCAGCCCTCTGGTCCAGGAAGAAAAACTGTTTTTT. Protein product: CASSPLVQEEKLFF.

J is TRBJ2-7 and V is TRBV5-1; 12 bases match TRBD2. The CDR3 is 15 amino acids. V lost 3 bases to trimming and J lost 4 bases; unmatched junction nucleotides: 5. Germline CDR1 is SGHRS and CDR2 is YFSETQ. CDR3 sequence (DNA): TGCGCCAGCAGCTACACTAGCGGGGGGCCGTACGAGCAGTACTTC. It translates to CASSYTSGGPYEQYF. The whole variable domain, filled in from reference TRBV5-1 and TRBJ2-7, reads KAGVTQTPRYLIKTRGQQVTLSCSPISGHRSVSWYQQTPGQGLQFLFEYFSETQRNKGNFPGRFSGRQFSNSRSEMNVSTLELGDSALYLCASSYTSGGPYEQYFGPGTRLTVT.

The chain combines TRBV10-1 with TRBJ2-5, with 11 positions matching TRBD2. Per germline, CDR1 WNHNN and CDR2 SYGVQD (reference sequence). Trimming at V came to 3 bases and at J to 0 bases, leaving 0 bases not matched to a gene. CDR3 length equals 15 residues. The CDR3 region has the DNA TGCGCCAGCAGTGAACTAGCGGGGGACCAAGAGACCCAGTACTTC. Its translation: CASSELAGDQETQYF.

Comment on this clone: The junction differs from germline at one of its ends, possibly a read error. In DNA form, the CDR3 reads TGCAGCGTCGGACAGGGGGGTTTTGTGAAGACTGAAGCTTTCTTT. Encoded protein: CSVGQGGFVKTEAFF. The genes are TRBV29-1 and TRBJ1-1, with 10 nucleotides matching TRBD1. Germline V gene data show CDR1 as SQVTM and CDR2 as ANQGSEA. This CDR3 contains 15 residues.

V gene TRBV6-1 combines with J gene TRBJ2-5, with 11 bases identical to TRBD2. Germline CDR1 reads MNHNS; CDR2 reads SASEGT. This CDR3 is built from 15 residues. V lost 7 bases to trimming and J lost 5 bases; unmatched junction nucleotides: 9. Written as DNA, the CDR3 is TGTGCCAGCATTCAGACTAGCGGGAATTGGGAGACCCAGTACTTC. It specifies CASIQTSGNWETQYF.

This clone has just one count. V is TRBV29-1 and J is TRBJ2-7; 12 positions match TRBD2. V trimming: 7 bases; J trimming: 8 bases; junction bases outside the gene matches: 9. The CDR3 sequence is 13 residues long. CDR1 SQVTM and CDR2 ANQGSEA come from the germline V gene. The CDR3 here is CSARTSGASQQYF. The CDR3 nucleotides are TGCAGCGCTCGGACTAGCGGGGCGTCCCAGCAGTACTTC.

The chain recombines TRBV28 with TRBJ2-5, with TRBD2 as a possible D gene (6 bases). From germline, CDR1 is MDHEN and CDR2 SYDVKM. Trimming left V 4 bases short and J 2 bases short, with 11 bases between. This CDR3 region has 14 residues. This CDR3 is CASSSGGKQETQYF. CDR3 bases: TGTGCCAGCAGTTCTGGGGGGAAACAAGAGACCCAGTACTTC.

The chain recombines TRBV18 with TRBJ1-2, with a weak D call TRBD1 (6 bases). Germline-derived CDR1 and CDR2 are KGHSH and LQKENI. V shed 4 bases and J shed 4 bases, with 22 bases lying between them. The CDR3 runs 17 residues. The CDR3 region is CASSQRSGGPGGYGYTF. The DNA of the CDR3 is TGTGCCAGCTCACAACGGTCGGGGGGCCCAGGCGGCTATGGCTACACCTTC.

The V and J genes are TRBV6-4 and TRBJ1-1; D possibly corresponds to TRBD1 (6 bases). Germline V lookup: CDR1 MRHNA, CDR2 SNTAGT. Trimming cost V 0 bases and J 3 bases, with 14 bases left between them. The CDR3 length is 16 residues. The CDR3 DNA is TGTGCCAGCAGTGACTCGATGAGAGGGGGACACACTGAAGCTTTCTTT. It yields the protein CASSDSMRGGHTEAFF.

The CDR3: CASSQPGGGEYF. The CDR3, as DNA: TGCGCCAGCAGCCAACCCGGCGGGGGAGAGTACTTC. V is TRBV4-1 and J is TRBJ2-7, with 7 bases lining up with TRBD2. The CDR3 sequence is 12 residues long. Germline V CDR1 and CDR2: MGHRA, YSYEKL. With 2 bases clipped from V and 11 bases from J, the junction kept 6 bases outside the gene matches.

This chain connects TRBV6-6 to TRBJ2-1, with 7 bases lining up with TRBD1. Trimming took 2 bases from V and 9 from J; bases not matched to a gene: 10. CDR3 length equals 15 residues. Germline assignment: CDR1 MNHNY and CDR2 SVGAGI (reference sequence). The CDR3 bases are TGTGCCAGCAGTTACCGACAGGGTGAGAGTGGTGAGCAGTTCTTC. As protein: CASSYRQGESGEQFF.

This clone was seen a single time. The chain carries TRBV7-6 and TRBJ1-5; a weak D match, TRBD1 (5 bases). The CDR3 runs 15 residues. The V and J ends lost 0 bases and 2 bases respectively, with 8 bases between them. Germline V gene sequence: CDR1 SGHVS, CDR2 FNYEAQ. The CDR3 region has the DNA TGTGCCAGCAGCTTAGCTCCGGGGGGCAATCAGCCCCAGCATTTT. It translates to CASSLAPGGNQPQHF. The whole variable domain, remainder taken from reference TRBV7-6 and TRBJ1-5, is GAGVSQSPRYKVTKRGQDVALRCDPISGHVSLYWYRQALGQGPEFLTYFNYEAQQDKSGLPNDRFSAERPEGSISTLTIQRTEQRDSAMYRCASSLAPGGNQPQHFGDGTRLSIL.

The chain has TRBV4-3 and TRBJ2-3, with 8 bases matching TRBD2. Germline V CDR1 and CDR2: LGHNA, YSLEER. After removal of 2 bases from V and 3 bases from J, the junction contained 7 bases not matched to a gene. This CDR3 comprises 16 residues. The CDR3 sequence is CASSQWDGGETDTQYF. For the CDR3, the DNA is TGCGCCAGCAGCCAATGGGACGGGGGGGAAACAGATACGCAGTATTTT.

The gene calls are TRBV27 and TRBJ1-2; 8 bases line up with TRBD1. The CDR3 runs to 13 residues. Germline CDR1 MNHEY, CDR2 SMNVEV (reference sequence). J lost 7 bases, V lost 4 bases, and 5 bases had no gene match. DNA of the CDR3: TGTGCCAGCAGTTGGACAGGGTTGAGTGGCTACACCTTC. Translation: CASSWTGLSGYTF.

V and J are TRBV6-1 and TRBJ2-1; the match to TRBD2 covers 8 bases. The CDR3 runs to 15 residues. Looked up from germline, CDR1 is MNHNS and CDR2 is SASEGT. J lost 5 bases, V lost 3 bases, and 6 bases had no gene match. DNA for the CDR3: TGTGCCAGCAGTGACTGGCGGGGGGAGGACAATGAGCAGTTCTTC. This codes for CASSDWRGEDNEQFF.

For this clone: This same CDR3 is encoded by further DNA sequences in the sample. The chain has TRBV7-9 and TRBJ2-7; no clear D gene. V gave up 1 base and J gave up 4 bases, with 5 bases separating them. CDR3 length equals 12 residues. The germline V gene encodes CDR1 SEHNR and CDR2 FQNEAQ (reference sequence). The chain's CDR3 is CASSLVQYEQYF. The CDR3 bases are TGTGCCAGCAGCTTAGTACAGTACGAGCAGTACTTC.

The CDR3 DNA sequence: TGTGCCAGCAGCTTAGGGGGACAGGGAACAGATACGCAGTATTTT. As protein: CASSLGGQGTDTQYF. The chain has TRBV7-2 and TRBJ2-3; 9 bases fit TRBD1. There are 15 residues in the CDR3. The V segment lost 1 base and the J segment 3 bases; nucleotides outside the gene matches: 2. The germline CDR1 and CDR2 sequences are SGHTA and FQGNSA.

V usage is TRBV27 and J usage is TRBJ2-1; 7 bases agree with TRBD1. The CDR3 consists of 18 residues. Germline values: CDR1 MNHEY, CDR2 SMNVEV (reference sequence). The trim removed 7 bases at V and 0 bases at J, leaving 15 bases unmatched. CDR3 sequence reads: CASTPGGQLYLSYNEQFF. The DNA of the CDR3 is TGTGCCAGCACCCCAGGGGGACAGTTGTACCTCTCCTACAATGAGCAGTTCTTC.

This chain joins TRBV27 and TRBJ1-4, with a possible D match to TRBD1 (5 bases). The CDR3 is 15 amino acids. Trimming pared 1 base from V and 8 bases from J, leaving 14 bases between. CDR1 is MNHEY and CDR2 is SMNVEV in the germline V gene (reference sequence). The CDR3 is CASSLLPGGGEKLFF. For the CDR3, the DNA is TGTGCCAGCAGTTTATTACCGGGCGGGGGGGAAAAACTGTTTTTT.

The chain links TRBV2 to TRBJ2-7; D uncertain. Germline-derived CDR1 and CDR2 are SNHLY and FYNNEI. Trimming stripped 2 bases from V and 4 bases from J, with 9 bases between. The CDR3 length is 13 residues. CDR3 amino acids: CASSELSLYEQYF. CDR3 in DNA: TGTGCCAGCAGTGAATTGAGCTTATACGAGCAGTACTTC.

The chain carries TRBV5-5 and TRBJ1-6; TRBD1 agrees at 7 bases. Germline V gives CDR1 SGHKS, CDR2 YYEKEE (reference sequence). The CDR3 sequence is 16 residues long. V lost 4 bases to trimming and J lost 5 bases; unmatched junction nucleotides: 9. This chain's CDR3 is CASSLAGTANNSPLHF. The CDR3 bases are TGTGCCAGCAGCCTGGCTGGGACAGCCAATAATTCACCCCTCCACTTT.